This TCR beta chain was retrieved from a study of cytomegalovirus exposure and HLA in healthy donors. For the study at large: Within an early data release were tens of millions of unique TCRs drawn from HLA-typed donors.

The PCR was carried out with 60 Vbeta primers and 13 Jbeta primers. Using immunoSEQ multiplex PCR, the repertoire was profiled, and TCRdb retains in-frame clones only, with some absent. The sample comprises under 200,000 clones, around 77% of which are singletons, and 2.5% to 3.5% rests with the top ten. Study results and caveats: Most of the CMV-associated TCR beta chains (in a later analysis) appeared to be HLA-restricted.

Details on this clone: Its antigen is unknown.

V trimming: 10 bases; J trimming: 0 bases; junction bases outside the gene matches: 10. Per the germline V gene, CDR1 is SEHNR and CDR2 is FQNEAQ (reference sequence). The CDR3 is made up of 16 amino acids. The sequencing input was PBMCs. The chain combines TRBV7-9 with TRBJ2-2, with 8 bases matching TRBD1. The receptor was derived from a female donor in good health and CMV-seronegative. The CDR3 nucleotides read TGTGCCATTCGTTCGACAGGGGCGCCGAACACCGGGGAGCTGTTTTTT. It is translated as CAIRSTGAPNTGELFF.